These 10 T cell receptor beta chains came from one sample sequenced in a study of blood T cell repertoires in COVID-19. Assay: immunoSEQ multiplex PCR; the TCRdb copy retains only in-frame clones and omits some. Among more than 75,000 clones listed, 85% to 90% were seen once. Sequencing was performed on peripheral blood. The source of these receptors is a woman of 80 years or more with active COVID-19.

The rearrangement links TRBV28 to TRBJ1-5, with 10 bases aligning to TRBD1. CDR1 is MDHEN, CDR2 SYDVKM, per germline. This CDR3 is built from 15 residues. The V gene end was trimmed by 5 bases and the J gene end by 5 bases; junction bases not matched to a gene: 6. The CDR3 bases are TGTGCCAGCAGTAGACGGACAGGGGGGGATCAGCCCCAGCATTTT. This codes for CASSRRTGGDQPQHF.

V usage is TRBV18 and J usage is TRBJ2-3; D perhaps matches TRBD1 (6 bases). CDR1 is KGHSH, CDR2 LQKENI, per germline. The germline V and J ends were trimmed by 4 bases and 8 bases, with 34 bases remaining between them. The CDR3 totals 20 residues. For the CDR3, the DNA is TGTGCCAGCTCACTAAACTTGGACAAGAGAGGGGGTTCCCGTTCGGGTACGCAGTATTTT. This sequence encodes CASSLNLDKRGGSRSGTQYF.

The J gene is TRBJ2-3, the V gene TRBV5-4; 14 bases line up with TRBD2. Per the germline V gene, CDR1 is SGHNT and CDR2 is YYREEE (reference sequence). The ends lost 3 bases at V and 5 bases at J; junction bases unmatched: 5. The CDR3 has 16 residues. The CDR3 here is CASSSGTSGSGDTQYF. CDR3 in DNA: TGTGCCAGCAGCTCAGGGACTAGCGGGAGTGGAGATACGCAGTATTTT.

The V call is TRBV5-4, the J call TRBJ2-4, with TRBD2 matching over 11 bases. The CDR3 has 15 residues. Germline CDR1 and CDR2: SGHNT and YYREEE (reference sequence). V shed 2 bases, J shed 9 bases, and the junction held 7 bases outside the gene matches. CDR3 in amino acids: CASSLKLAGDGIQYF. The CDR3 DNA is TGTGCCAGCAGCTTAAAACTAGCGGGAGATGGCATTCAGTACTTC. Using reference TRBV5-4 and TRBJ2-4 for the parts outside the CDR3, the full variable domain is ETGVTQSPTHLIKTRGQQVTLRCSSQSGHNTVSWYQQALGQGPQFIFQYYREEENGRGNFPPRFSGLQFPNYSSELNVNALELDDSALYLCASSLKLAGDGIQYFGAGTRLSVL.

The gene calls are TRBV5-4 and TRBJ1-4; 9 nucleotides match TRBD1. After removal of 3 bases from V and 8 bases from J, the junction contained 8 bases not matched to a gene. CDR1 is SGHNT and CDR2 is YYREEE in the germline V gene (reference sequence). CDR3 length equals 15 residues. This CDR3 is CASSSKTGGREKLFF. CDR3 in DNA: TGTGCCAGCAGCTCTAAGACAGGGGGACGGGAAAAACTGTTTTTT. The full variable domain, rest sourced from reference TRBV5-4 and TRBJ1-4, is ETGVTQSPTHLIKTRGQQVTLRCSSQSGHNTVSWYQQALGQGPQFIFQYYREEENGRGNFPPRFSGLQFPNYSSELNVNALELDDSALYLCASSSKTGGREKLFFGSGTQLSVL.

The V and J genes are TRBV9 and TRBJ1-1; D gene ambiguous. V was pared by 7 bases and J by 4 bases, with 11 bases between. CDR1 and CDR2 from the germline V gene are SGDLS and YYNGEE. The CDR3 runs 12 residues. The CDR3 sequence: CASGVGGTEAFF. The CDR3 coding sequence is TGTGCCAGCGGGGTGGGAGGCACTGAAGCTTTCTTT.

The CDR3 loop is CASSYNSGEGSYEQYF. CDR3 in DNA: TGTGCCAGCAGTTACAATTCGGGGGAGGGCTCCTACGAGCAGTACTTC. This chain connects TRBV6-2 or TRBV6-3 to TRBJ2-7, with 7 bases that match TRBD2. V was clipped by 2 bases and J by 0 bases; unmatched bases: 7. Germline V gene data show CDR1 as MNHEY and CDR2 as SVGEGT. The CDR3 consists of 16 residues.

V and J are TRBV28 and TRBJ1-2, with 8 bases lining up with TRBD1. Germline V gene sequence: CDR1 MDHEN, CDR2 SYDVKM. The ends lost 7 bases at V and 7 bases at J; junction bases unmatched: 8. This CDR3 region has 13 residues. CDR3 DNA sequence: TGTGCCAGCACCCTACGGACAGGGTCTGGCTACACCTTC. Its translation: CASTLRTGSGYTF.

The rearrangement uses TRBV7-2 and TRBJ2-1, with D perhaps TRBD2 (7 bases). V was clipped by 7 bases and J by 4 bases, with 14 bases between them. There are 14 residues in the CDR3. CDR1 SGHTA and CDR2 FQGNSA come from the germline V gene. As DNA, the CDR3 is TGTGCCAGCAAGGGGGGGGCTTTATACAATGAGCAGTTCTTC. This encodes CASKGGALYNEQFF.

This clone was seen many times. The chain joins TRBV12-3 or TRBV12-4 to TRBJ2-7; TRBD1 aligns across 8 bases. Germline trimming cut 5 bases from V and 7 bases from J; bases unmatched to any gene: 7. CDR3 length: 13 amino acids. CDR3: CASSRTGNREQYF. Here the CDR3 DNA reads TGTGCCAGCAGTCGGACAGGGAACAGGGAGCAGTACTTC.